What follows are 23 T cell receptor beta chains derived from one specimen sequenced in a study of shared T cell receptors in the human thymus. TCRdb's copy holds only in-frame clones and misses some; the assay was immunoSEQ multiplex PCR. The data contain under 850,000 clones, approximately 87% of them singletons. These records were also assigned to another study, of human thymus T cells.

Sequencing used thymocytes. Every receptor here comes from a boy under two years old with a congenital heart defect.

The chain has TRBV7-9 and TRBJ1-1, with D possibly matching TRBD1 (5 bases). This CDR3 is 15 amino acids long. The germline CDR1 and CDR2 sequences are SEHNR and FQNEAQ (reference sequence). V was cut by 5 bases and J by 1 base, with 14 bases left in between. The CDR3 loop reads CASSPMGGKNTEAFF. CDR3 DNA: TGTGCCAGCAGCCCTATGGGGGGGAAGAACACTGAAGCTTTCTTT.

The DNA of the CDR3 is TGTGCCAGCAGCTTTTATAGGCATGGGACAGGGAGGACCGGGGAGCTGTTTTTT. It encodes CASSFYRHGTGRTGELFF. V usage is TRBV11-2 and J usage is TRBJ2-2; 9 bases are a match to TRBD1. Trimming took 3 bases from V and 5 from J; bases not matched to a gene: 13. The CDR3 is made up of 18 amino acids. CDR1 SGHAT and CDR2 FQNNGV come from the germline V gene.

The CDR3 DNA sequence: TGTGCCAGCACCCAGGCGGGCGGGGGACAAGAGACCCAGTACTTC. Its protein product is CASTQAGGGQETQYF. The chain links TRBV2 to TRBJ2-5; 7 bases fit TRBD2. This CDR3 comprises 15 residues. Unmatched junction bases numbered 10, after V lost 7 bases and J lost 2 bases. CDR1 is SNHLY and CDR2 is FYNNEI in the germline V gene. Variable domain in full (rest from reference TRBV2 and TRBJ2-5): EPEVTQTPSHQVTQMGQEVILRCVPISNHLYFYWYRQILGQKVEFLVSFYNNEISEKSEIFDDQFSVERPDGSNFTLKIRSTKLEDSAMYFCASTQAGGGQETQYFGPGTRLLVL.

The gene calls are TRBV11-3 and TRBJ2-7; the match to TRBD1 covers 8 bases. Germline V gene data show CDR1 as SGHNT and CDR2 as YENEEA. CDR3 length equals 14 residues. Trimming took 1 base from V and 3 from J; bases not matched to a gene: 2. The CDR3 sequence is CASSLGQGLYEQYF. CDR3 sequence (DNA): TGTGCCAGCAGCTTAGGACAGGGGCTCTACGAGCAGTACTTC.

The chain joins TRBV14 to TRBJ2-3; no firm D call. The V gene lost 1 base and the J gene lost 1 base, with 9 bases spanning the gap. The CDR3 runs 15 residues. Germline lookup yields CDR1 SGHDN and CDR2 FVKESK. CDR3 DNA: TGTGCCAGCAGCCAAGTCGAGCTAGGCACAGATACGCAGTATTTT. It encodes CASSQVELGTDTQYF.

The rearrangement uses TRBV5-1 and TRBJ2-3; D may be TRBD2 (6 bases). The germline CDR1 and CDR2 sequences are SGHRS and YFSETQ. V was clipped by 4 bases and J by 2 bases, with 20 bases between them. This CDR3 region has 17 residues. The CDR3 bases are TGCGCCAGCAGCCCCAACTCCTGGCGGGACCACACAGATACGCAGTATTTT. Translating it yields CASSPNSWRDHTDTQYF. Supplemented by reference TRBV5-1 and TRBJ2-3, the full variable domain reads KAGVTQTPRYLIKTRGQQVTLSCSPISGHRSVSWYQQTPGQGLQFLFEYFSETQRNKGNFPGRFSGRQFSNSRSEMNVSTLELGDSALYLCASSPNSWRDHTDTQYFGPGTRLTVL.

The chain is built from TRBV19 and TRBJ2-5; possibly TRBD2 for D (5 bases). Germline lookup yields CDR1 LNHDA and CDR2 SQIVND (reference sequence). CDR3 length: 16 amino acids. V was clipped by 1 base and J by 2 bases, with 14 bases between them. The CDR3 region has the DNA TGTGCCAGTAGTATAGGCGTGTCGGGAACACAAGAGACCCAGTACTTC. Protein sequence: CASSIGVSGTQETQYF.

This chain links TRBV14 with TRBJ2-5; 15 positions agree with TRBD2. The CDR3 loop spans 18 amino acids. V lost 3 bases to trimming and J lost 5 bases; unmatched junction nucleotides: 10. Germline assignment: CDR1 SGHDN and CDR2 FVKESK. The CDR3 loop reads CASSHPGLAGGPGETQYF. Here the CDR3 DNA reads TGTGCCAGCAGCCATCCCGGACTAGCGGGAGGGCCGGGGGAGACCCAGTACTTC.

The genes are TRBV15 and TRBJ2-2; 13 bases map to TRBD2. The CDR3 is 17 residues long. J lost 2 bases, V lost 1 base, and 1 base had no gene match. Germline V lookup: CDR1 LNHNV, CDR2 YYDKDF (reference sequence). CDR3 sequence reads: CATSRGTSGRNTGELFF. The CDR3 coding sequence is TGTGCCACCAGCAGAGGGACTAGCGGGAGAAACACCGGGGAGCTGTTTTTT.

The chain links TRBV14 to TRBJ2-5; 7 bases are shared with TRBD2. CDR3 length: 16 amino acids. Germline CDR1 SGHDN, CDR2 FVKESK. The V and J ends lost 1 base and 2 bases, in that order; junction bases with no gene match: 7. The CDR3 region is CASSQGVAGIQETQYF. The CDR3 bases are TGTGCCAGCAGCCAAGGAGTAGCGGGTATACAAGAGACCCAGTACTTC.

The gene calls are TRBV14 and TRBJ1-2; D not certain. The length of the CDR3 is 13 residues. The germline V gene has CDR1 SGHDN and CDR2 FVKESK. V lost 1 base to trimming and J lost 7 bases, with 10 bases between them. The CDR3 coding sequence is TGTGCCAGCAGCCAAGTCCCCGAGGGTGGCTACACCTTC. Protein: CASSQVPEGGYTF.

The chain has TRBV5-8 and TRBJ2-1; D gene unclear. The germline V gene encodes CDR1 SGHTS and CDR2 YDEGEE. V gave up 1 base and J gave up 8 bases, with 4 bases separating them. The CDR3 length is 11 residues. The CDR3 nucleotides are TGTGCCAGCAGCTTGTATGATGAGCAGTTCTTC. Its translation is CASSLYDEQFF.

In DNA, the CDR3 is TGTGCCAGCAGCCCGCGGACAGGGAATGAAAAACTGTTTTTT. It is translated as CASSPRTGNEKLFF. This sequence joins TRBV7-6 and TRBJ1-4; 8 bases agree with TRBD1. V was pared by 5 bases and J by 5 bases, with 4 bases of the junction left unmatched. CDR3 length: 14 amino acids. From germline, CDR1 is SGHVS and CDR2 FNYEAQ.

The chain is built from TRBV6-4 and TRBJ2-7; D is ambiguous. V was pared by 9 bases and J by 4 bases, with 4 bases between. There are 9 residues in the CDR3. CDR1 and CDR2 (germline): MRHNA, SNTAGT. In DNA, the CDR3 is TGTGCCAGACAATACGAGCAGTACTTC. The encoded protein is CARQYEQYF.

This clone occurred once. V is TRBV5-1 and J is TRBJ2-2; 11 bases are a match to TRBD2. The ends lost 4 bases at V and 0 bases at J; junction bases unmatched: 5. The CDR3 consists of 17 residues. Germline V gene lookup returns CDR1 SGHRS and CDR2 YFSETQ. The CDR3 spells CASSKGTSGTNTGELFF. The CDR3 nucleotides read TGCGCCAGCAGCAAAGGGACTAGCGGTACGAACACCGGGGAGCTGTTTTTT.

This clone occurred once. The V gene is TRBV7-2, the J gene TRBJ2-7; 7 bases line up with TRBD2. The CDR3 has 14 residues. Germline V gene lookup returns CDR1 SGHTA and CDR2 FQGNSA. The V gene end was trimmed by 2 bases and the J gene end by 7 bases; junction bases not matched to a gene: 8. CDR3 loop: CASSLTSASEEQYF. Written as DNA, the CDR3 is TGTGCCAGCAGCTTAACTAGCGCATCGGAAGAGCAGTACTTC.

The CDR3: CASSGHPASAQHF. CDR3 sequence (DNA): TGTGCCAGCAGTGGACACCCCGCCTCGGCCCAGCATTTT. This chain connects TRBV6-5 to TRBJ1-5, with a possible D match to TRBD1 (5 bases). V was clipped by 5 bases and J by 11 bases, with 16 bases between them. Germline CDR1 MNHEY, CDR2 SVGAGI. This CDR3 contains 13 residues.

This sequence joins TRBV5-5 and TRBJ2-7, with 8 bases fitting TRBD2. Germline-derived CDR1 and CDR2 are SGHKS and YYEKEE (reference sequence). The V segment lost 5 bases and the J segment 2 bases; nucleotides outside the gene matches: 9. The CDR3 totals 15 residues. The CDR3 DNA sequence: TGTGCCAGCAGTCGGCCGGGACTAGGAACCTACGAGCAGTACTTC. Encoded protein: CASSRPGLGTYEQYF. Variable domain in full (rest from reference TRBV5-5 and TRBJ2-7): DAGVTQSPTHLIKTRGQQVTLRCSPISGHKSVSWYQQVLGQGPQFIFQYYEKEERGRGNFPDRFSARQFPNYSSELNVNALLLGDSALYLCASSRPGLGTYEQYFGPGTRLTVT.

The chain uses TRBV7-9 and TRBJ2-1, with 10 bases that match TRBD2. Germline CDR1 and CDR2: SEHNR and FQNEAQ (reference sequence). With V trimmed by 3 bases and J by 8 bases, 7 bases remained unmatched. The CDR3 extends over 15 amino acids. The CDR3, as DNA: TGTGCCAGCAGCTTGCGGACTAGCGGTCGTGATGAGCAGTTCTTC. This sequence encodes CASSLRTSGRDEQFF.

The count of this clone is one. CDR3 in amino acids: CASSQDPREEQYF. CDR3 coding DNA: TGCGCCAGCAGCCAAGATCCCCGAGAGGAGCAGTACTTC. The genes are TRBV4-1 and TRBJ2-7; D ambiguous. With 0 bases removed from V and 7 bases from J, the gap between germline ends came to 10 bases. Per germline, CDR1 MGHRA and CDR2 YSYEKL. This CDR3 is built from 13 residues.

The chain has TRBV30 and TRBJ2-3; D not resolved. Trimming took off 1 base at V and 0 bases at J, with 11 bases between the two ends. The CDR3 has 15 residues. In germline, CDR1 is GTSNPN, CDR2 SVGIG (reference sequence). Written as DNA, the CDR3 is TGTGCCTGGAGTGCCCCAGAGACTAGCACAGATACGCAGTATTTT. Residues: CAWSAPETSTDTQYF.

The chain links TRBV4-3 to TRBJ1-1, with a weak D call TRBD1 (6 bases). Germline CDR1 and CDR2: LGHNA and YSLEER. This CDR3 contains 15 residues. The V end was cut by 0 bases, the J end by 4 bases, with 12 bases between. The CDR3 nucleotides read TGCGCCAGCAGCCAAGATCCAGGGGAAAGCACTGAAGCTTTCTTT. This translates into CASSQDPGESTEAFF.

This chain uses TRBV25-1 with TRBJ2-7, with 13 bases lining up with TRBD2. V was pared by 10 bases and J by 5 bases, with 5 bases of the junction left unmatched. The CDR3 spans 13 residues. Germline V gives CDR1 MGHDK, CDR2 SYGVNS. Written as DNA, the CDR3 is TGTGCCACTGAGACTAGCGGGAGGAACGAGCAGTACTTC. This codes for CATETSGRNEQYF.